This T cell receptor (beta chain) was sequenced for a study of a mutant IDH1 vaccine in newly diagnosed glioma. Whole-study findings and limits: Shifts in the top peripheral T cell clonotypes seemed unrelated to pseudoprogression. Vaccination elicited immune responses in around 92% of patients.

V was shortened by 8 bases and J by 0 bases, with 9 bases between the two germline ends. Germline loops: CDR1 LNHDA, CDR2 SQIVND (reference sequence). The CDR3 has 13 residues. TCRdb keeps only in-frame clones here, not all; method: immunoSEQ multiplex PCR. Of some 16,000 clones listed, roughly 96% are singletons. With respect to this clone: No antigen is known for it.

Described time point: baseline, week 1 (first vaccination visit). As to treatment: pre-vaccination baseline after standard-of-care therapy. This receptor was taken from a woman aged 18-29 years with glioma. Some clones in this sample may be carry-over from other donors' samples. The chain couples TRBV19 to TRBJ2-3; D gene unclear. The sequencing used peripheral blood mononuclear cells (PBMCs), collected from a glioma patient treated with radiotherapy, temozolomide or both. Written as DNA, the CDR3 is TGTGCCAGTCGCATGGGTAGCACAGATACGCAGTATTTT. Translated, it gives CASRMGSTDTQYF.